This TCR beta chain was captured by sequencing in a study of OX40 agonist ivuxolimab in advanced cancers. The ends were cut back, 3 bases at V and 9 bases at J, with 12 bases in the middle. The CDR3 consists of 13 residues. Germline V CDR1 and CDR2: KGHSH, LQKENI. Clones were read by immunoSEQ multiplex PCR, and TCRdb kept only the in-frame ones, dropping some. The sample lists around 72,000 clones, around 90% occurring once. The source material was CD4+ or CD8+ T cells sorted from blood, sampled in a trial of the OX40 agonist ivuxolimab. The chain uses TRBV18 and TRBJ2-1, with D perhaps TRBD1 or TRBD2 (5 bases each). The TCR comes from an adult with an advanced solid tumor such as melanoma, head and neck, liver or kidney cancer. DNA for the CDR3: TGTGCCAGCTCACCGGGACCCGAGGGTGAGCAGTTCTTC. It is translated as CASSPGPEGEQFF.